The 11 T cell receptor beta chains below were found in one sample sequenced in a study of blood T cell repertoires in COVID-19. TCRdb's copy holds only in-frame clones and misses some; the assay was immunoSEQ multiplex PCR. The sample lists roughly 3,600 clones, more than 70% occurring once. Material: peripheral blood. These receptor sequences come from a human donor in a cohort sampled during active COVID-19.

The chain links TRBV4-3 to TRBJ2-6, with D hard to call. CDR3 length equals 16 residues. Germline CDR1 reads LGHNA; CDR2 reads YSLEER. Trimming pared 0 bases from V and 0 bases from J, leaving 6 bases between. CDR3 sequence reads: CASSQDSFSGANVLTF. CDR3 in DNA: TGCGCCAGCAGCCAAGACAGTTTCTCTGGGGCCAACGTCCTGACTTTC.

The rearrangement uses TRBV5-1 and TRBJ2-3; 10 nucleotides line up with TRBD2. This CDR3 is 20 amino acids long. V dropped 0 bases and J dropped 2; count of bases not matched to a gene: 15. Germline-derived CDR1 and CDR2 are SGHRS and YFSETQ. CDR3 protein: CASSLVPSGGLITYTDTQYF. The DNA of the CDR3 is TGCGCCAGCAGCTTGGTCCCTAGCGGGGGCCTCATAACATACACAGATACGCAGTATTTT.

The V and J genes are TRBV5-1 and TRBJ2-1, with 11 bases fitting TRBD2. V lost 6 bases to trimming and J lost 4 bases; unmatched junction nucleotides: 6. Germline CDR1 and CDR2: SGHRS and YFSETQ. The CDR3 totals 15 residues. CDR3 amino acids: CASKLGLADYNEQFF. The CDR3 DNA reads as TGCGCCAGCAAATTGGGACTAGCGGATTACAATGAGCAGTTCTTC.

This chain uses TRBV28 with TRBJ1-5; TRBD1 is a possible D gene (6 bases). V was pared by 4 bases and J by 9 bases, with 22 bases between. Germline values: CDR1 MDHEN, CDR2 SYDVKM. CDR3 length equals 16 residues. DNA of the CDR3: TGTGCCAGCAGTTACCGGACAGCGAGGTCATATTCGCCCCAGCATTTT. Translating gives CASSYRTARSYSPQHF.

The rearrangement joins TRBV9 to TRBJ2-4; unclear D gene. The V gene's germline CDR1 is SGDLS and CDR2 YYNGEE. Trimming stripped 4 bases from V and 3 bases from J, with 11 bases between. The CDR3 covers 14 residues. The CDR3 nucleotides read TGTGCCAGCAGCCCGGCGGTGGGCAAAAACATTCAGTACTTC. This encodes CASSPAVGKNIQYF.

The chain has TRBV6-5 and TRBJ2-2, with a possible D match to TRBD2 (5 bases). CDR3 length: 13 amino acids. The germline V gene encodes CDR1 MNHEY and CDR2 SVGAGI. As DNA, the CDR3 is TGTGCAACGAGTACGGGGATTAAGGGGGAGCTGTTTTTT. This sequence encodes CATSTGIKGELFF.

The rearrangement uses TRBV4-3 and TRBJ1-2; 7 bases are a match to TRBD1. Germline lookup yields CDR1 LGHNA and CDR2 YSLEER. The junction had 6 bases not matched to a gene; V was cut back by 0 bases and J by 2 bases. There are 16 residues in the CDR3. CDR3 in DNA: TGCGCCAGCAGCCAAGACAGGGGGGAATCCAACTATGGCTACACCTTC. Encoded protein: CASSQDRGESNYGYTF.

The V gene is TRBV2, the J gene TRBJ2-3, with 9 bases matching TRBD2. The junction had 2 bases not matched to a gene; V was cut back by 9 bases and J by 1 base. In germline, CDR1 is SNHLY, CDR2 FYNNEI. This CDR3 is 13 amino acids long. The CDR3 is CASEREGTDTQYF. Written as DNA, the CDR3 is TGTGCCAGTGAGCGGGAGGGCACAGATACGCAGTATTTT.

The CDR3 region is CASSYRDPNSPLHF. The CDR3 nucleotides read TGTGCCAGCAGTTACCGGGATCCTAATTCACCCCTCCACTTT. The chain couples TRBV7-2 to TRBJ1-6, with D uncertain. Germline assignment: CDR1 SGHTA and CDR2 FQGNSA. The CDR3 spans 14 residues. Trimming left V 6 bases short and J 6 bases short, with 12 bases between.

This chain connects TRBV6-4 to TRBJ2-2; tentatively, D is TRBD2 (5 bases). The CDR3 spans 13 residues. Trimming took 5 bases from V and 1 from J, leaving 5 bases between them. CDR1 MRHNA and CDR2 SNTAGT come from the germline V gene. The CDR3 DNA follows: TGTGCCAGCAGTAGCGGGAACACCGGGGAGCTGTTTTTT. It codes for CASSSGNTGELFF.

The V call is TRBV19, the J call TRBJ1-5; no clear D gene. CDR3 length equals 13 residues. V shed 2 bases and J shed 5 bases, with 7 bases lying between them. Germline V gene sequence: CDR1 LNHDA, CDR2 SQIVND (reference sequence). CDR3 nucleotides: TGTGCCAGTAGTATATCAGATCATCAGCCCCAGCATTTT. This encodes CASSISDHQPQHF.